The 15 T cell receptor beta chains given below trace back to one sample, sequenced in a study of T-cell reconstitution after alpha-beta-depleted transplantation in children (dated by TCRdb to between 2015 and 2016). Read against the paper, the sample's treatment or condition label means: allogeneic hematopoietic cell transplantation with graft depleted of TCRalphabeta T cells and CD19 B cells. Receptor amplification or capture employed PCR. Sequencing instrument: Illumina HiSeq 2500. Molecular barcoding was employed in the preparation of TCR libraries, with unique molecular identifiers being used to normalize TCRbeta repertoire quantification. TCRdb redid the processing of the public reads, applying fastp at Q25 and MiXCR, and retained in-frame beta chains. A single entry per CDR3 protein holds the most common genes and DNA from its merged rows. The sample profile shows roughly 300,000 distinct CDR3 sequences; roughly 10% of them were found once. The ten biggest clones cover roughly a quarter of the sample.

The source was peripheral blood, collected 180 days after TCRalphabeta/CD19-depleted stem cell transplant. Receptors originate from a male patient between 2 and 10 years old who had a stem cell transplant for chronic granulomatous disease, so the T cells may come from the graft donor.

This clonotype was counted many times. The chain carries TRBV7-3 and TRBJ2-7, with TRBD2 as a possible D gene (6 bases). Germline V gene data show CDR1 as SGHTA and CDR2 as FQGTGA. The CDR3 runs to 14 residues. The ends were cut back, 6 bases at V and 7 bases at J, with 19 bases in the middle. CDR3 in DNA: TGTGCCAGCAGGTCAGGCGGGGCGGTGAGTGAGCAGTACTTC. This sequence encodes CASRSGGAVSEQYF.

The sample holds many counts of this clonotype. The chain recombines TRBV11-1 with TRBJ2-7; 8 nucleotides line up with TRBD1. Germline values: CDR1 SGHAT, CDR2 FQDESV (reference sequence). This CDR3 spans 19 amino acids. J lost 0 bases, V lost 2 bases, and 15 bases had no gene match. In DNA form, the CDR3 reads TGTGCCAGCAGCTTACCCAACTTCCGACAGGGGAAGAACTCCTACGAGCAGTACTTC. Translating gives CASSLPNFRQGKNSYEQYF.

This clonotype has only a few counts. The gene calls are TRBV27 and TRBJ1-5; D gene unclear. Trimming removed 5 bases from V and 4 bases from J, with 12 bases in between. Germline V CDR1 and CDR2: MNHEY, SMNVEV (reference sequence). There are 14 residues in the CDR3. The CDR3 reads CASSPAPRNQPQHF. In DNA form, the CDR3 reads TGTGCCAGCAGTCCAGCACCACGAAATCAGCCCCAGCATTTT.

As for this clonotype: The junction and the germline gene differ at one end; a read error may be behind it. The rearrangement uses TRBV30 and TRBJ2-1; 8 bases map to TRBD2. This CDR3 has 14 residues. Germline V gene sequence: CDR1 GTSNPN, CDR2 SVGIG (reference sequence). CDR3 protein: CACSGTSHYNEQFF. In nucleotides, the CDR3 is TGTGCCTGTAGTGGGACTAGTCACTACAATGAGCAGTTCTTC.

This clonotype was picked up many times. V usage is TRBV5-4 and J usage is TRBJ2-1, with 7 bases aligning to TRBD2. The J segment lost 7 bases and the V segment lost 4 bases, leaving 11 bases of the junction unmatched. CDR1 SGHNT and CDR2 YYREEE come from the germline V gene (reference sequence). The CDR3 totals 15 residues. The CDR3 reads CASSGRREGGNEQFF. The CDR3 DNA follows: TGTGCCAGCAGCGGGAGGAGGGAGGGTGGGAATGAGCAGTTCTTC.

About this clonotype itself: A much larger clonotype is one base distant, so this may be a read error. This chain joins TRBV7-6 and TRBJ2-7, with D perhaps TRBD1 or TRBD2 (6 bases each). Germline values: CDR1 SGHVS, CDR2 FNYEAQ. The CDR3 loop spans 16 amino acids. The germline V and J ends were trimmed by 2 bases and 4 bases, with 18 bases remaining between them. DNA for the CDR3: TGTGCCAGCAGCTTAAGTCCCAGGGGACTCTCATACGAGCAGTACTTC. Translating it yields CASSLSPRGLSYEQYF.

This clonotype was picked up many times. The chain joins TRBV4-1 to TRBJ2-3; D is possibly TRBD1 or TRBD2 (6 bases each). This CDR3 spans 16 amino acids. Germline assignment: CDR1 MGHRA and CDR2 YSYEKL. Trimming stripped 0 bases from V and 7 bases from J, with 17 bases between. The CDR3 nucleotides are TGCGCCAGCAGCCAAGATCCCCCGGGGGCGTCGAATACGCAGTATTTT. Translated: CASSQDPPGASNTQYF.

This clonotype occurred a few times. The chain couples TRBV4-2 to TRBJ2-1; possibly TRBD1 for D (5 bases). This CDR3 spans 18 amino acids. The germline V gene has CDR1 LGHNA and CDR2 YNFKEQ. V was trimmed by 3 bases and J by 5 bases, leaving 23 bases between them. CDR3 sequence (DNA): TGTGCCAGCAGCCAGTATGCCAACTTCGCAGGCAGGGACAATGAGCAGTTCTTC. Its translation: CASSQYANFAGRDNEQFF.

The table lists this clonotype with many counts. The genes are TRBV4-3 and TRBJ2-5; D uncertain. CDR3 length equals 15 residues. The germline V gene has CDR1 LGHNA and CDR2 YSLEER. The V and J ends lost 0 bases and 4 bases respectively, with 12 bases between them. CDR3 region: CASSQDFRGRETQYF. The CDR3 DNA sequence: TGCGCCAGCAGCCAAGATTTCCGCGGACGAGAGACCCAGTACTTC.

This clonotype appeared many times. This rearrangement joins TRBV6-5 to TRBJ2-5, with D perhaps being TRBD1 or TRBD2 (5 bases each). Trimming took 2 bases from V and 2 from J, leaving 12 bases between them. CDR3 length: 15 amino acids. Germline lookup yields CDR1 MNHEY and CDR2 SVGAGI. CDR3 sequence (DNA): TGTGCCAGCAGTTACCTACCCGGGGCACAAGAGACCCAGTACTTC. Its translation: CASSYLPGAQETQYF.

This clonotype was seen repeatedly, ten times or more. This rearrangement joins TRBV20-1 to TRBJ1-3, with TRBD1 as a possible D gene (6 bases). V was pared by 3 bases and J by 2 bases, with 11 bases between. In germline, CDR1 is DFQATT, CDR2 SNEGSKA (reference sequence). CDR3 length: 14 amino acids. The CDR3 loop is CSAREQGAGNTIYF. The CDR3 DNA sequence: TGCAGTGCTAGGGAACAGGGAGCTGGAAACACCATATATTTT.

This clonotype was seen ten or more times. The chain recombines TRBV11-2 with TRBJ2-1; 8 bases match TRBD2. The V segment lost 1 base and the J segment 5 bases; nucleotides outside the gene matches: 7. Germline V CDR1 and CDR2: SGHAT, FQNNGV. The CDR3 extends over 16 amino acids. The CDR3 DNA sequence: TGTGCCAGCAGCTTAGGAACTAGCGGAGGCCACAATGAGCAGTTCTTC. Amino acid sequence: CASSLGTSGGHNEQFF. The full variable domain, its missing parts supplied by reference TRBV11-2 and TRBJ2-1, is EAGVAQSPRYKIIEKRQSVAFWCNPISGHATLYWYQQILGQGPKLLIQFQNNGVVDDSQLPKDRFSAERLKGVDSTLKIQPAKLEDSAVYLCASSLGTSGGHNEQFFGPGTRLTVL.

This clonotype has just a few counts. The gene calls are TRBV5-1 and TRBJ2-5; 9 nucleotides line up with TRBD1. The junction had 8 bases not matched to a gene; V was cut back by 3 bases and J by 2 bases. The CDR3 contains 16 residues. Germline-derived CDR1 and CDR2 are SGHRS and YFSETQ. The CDR3 loop is CASSSSDRGLQETQYF. For the CDR3, the DNA is TGCGCCAGCAGCTCCTCGGACAGGGGTCTTCAAGAGACCCAGTACTTC.

Of note for this clonotype: Its ends do not fully match the called genes, so a read error is possible. The chain recombines TRBV7-6 with TRBJ2-7; possibly TRBD1 or TRBD2 for D (5 bases each). CDR1 and CDR2 (germline): SGHVS, FNYEAQ. This CDR3 is built from 13 residues. CDR3 protein: CASSRDVSHEQYF. CDR3 sequence (DNA): TGTGCCAGCAGCCGGGACGTCTCCCACGAGCAGTACTTC. Drawing the rest from reference TRBV7-6 and TRBJ2-7, the complete variable domain is GAGVSQSPRYKVTKRGQDVALRCDPISGHVSLYWYRQALGQGPEFLTYFNYEAQQDKSGLPNDRFSAERPEGSISTLTIQRTEQRDSAMYRCASSRDVSHEQYFGPGTRLTVT.

A word on this clonotype: The junction does not match germline at one end; this may be a read error. The J gene is TRBJ2-6, the V gene TRBV6-2 or TRBV6-3; 7 bases are shared with TRBD2. This CDR3 has 17 residues. The germline CDR1 and CDR2 sequences are MNHEY and SVGEGT. The CDR3, as DNA: TGTGCCAGCAGCTACCGGCTAGCGGATGCTGGGGCCAACGTCCTGACTTTT. As protein: CASSYRLADAGANVLTF.